These 17 T cell receptor beta chains were all obtained from the same sample, sequenced in a study of CD8+ T cells in alopecia areata. Investigators isolated RNA and reverse transcribed it into cDNA to act as the sequencing template. The table came from immunoSEQ multiplex PCR; TCRdb's copy has only in-frame clones and leaves some out. The repertoire holds some 170,000 clones, with around 58% as singletons. Treatment of the sample: oral pan-JAK inhibitor, 5-10 mg twice daily. This material consisted of CD4+ T cells sorted from blood, taken between weeks 55 and 65, from a patient treated with tofacitinib. The receptors stem from a human donor with alopecia areata.

The sample holds one count of this clone. This sequence joins TRBV6-6 and TRBJ1-2, with no clear D. Germline CDR1 reads MNHNY; CDR2 reads SVGAGI (reference sequence). The CDR3 is made up of 13 amino acids. V shed 2 bases and J shed 3 bases, with 7 bases lying between them. CDR3 bases: TGTGCCAGCAGTTACAGGGATGACTATGGCTACACCTTC. The encoded protein is CASSYRDDYGYTF.

The chain has TRBV30 and TRBJ1-5; D not certain. The CDR3 length is 13 residues. V shed 5 bases and J shed 3 bases, with 11 bases lying between them. Germline V gene sequence: CDR1 GTSNPN, CDR2 SVGIG (reference sequence). CDR3 sequence (DNA): TGTGCCTGGGGTCCCAACCCCAATCAGCCCCAGCATTTT. This sequence encodes CAWGPNPNQPQHF.

This clone occurred a few times. The gene calls are TRBV5-1 and TRBJ1-5; 8 bases line up with TRBD1. J gave up 1 base and V 0 bases, and 6 bases lay outside the gene matches. Germline CDR1 and CDR2: SGHRS and YFSETQ. The CDR3 contains 17 residues. CDR3 nucleotide sequence: TGCGCCAGCAGCTTGGTTCCCCGGACAGGGAGCAATCAGCCCCAGCATTTT. It yields the protein CASSLVPRTGSNQPQHF.

This chain links TRBV5-1 with TRBJ2-5, with TRBD2 matching 7 bases. The CDR3 runs 15 residues. Germline CDR1 SGHRS, CDR2 YFSETQ. Trimming removed 4 bases from V and 2 bases from J; junction bases left unmatched: 8. The CDR3 spells CASSKMTSPQETQYF. The CDR3, as DNA: TGCGCCAGCAGCAAAATGACTAGCCCTCAAGAGACCCAGTACTTC.

A single count supports this clone. The chain joins TRBV5-1 to TRBJ2-7; TRBD1 aligns across 9 bases. Germline V gene sequence: CDR1 SGHRS, CDR2 YFSETQ. This CDR3 spans 14 amino acids. V trimming: 1 base; J trimming: 3 bases; junction bases outside the gene matches: 2. This CDR3 is CASSLTGGYYEQYF. The DNA for the CDR3 is TGCGCCAGCAGCTTGACAGGGGGCTACTACGAGCAGTACTTC. The full variable domain, completed using reference TRBV5-1 and TRBJ2-7, is KAGVTQTPRYLIKTRGQQVTLSCSPISGHRSVSWYQQTPGQGLQFLFEYFSETQRNKGNFPGRFSGRQFSNSRSEMNVSTLELGDSALYLCASSLTGGYYEQYFGPGTRLTVT.

The chain carries TRBV30 and TRBJ2-3; 7 bases agree with TRBD1. CDR3 length equals 14 residues. The V gene end was trimmed by 1 base and the J gene end by 5 bases; junction bases not matched to a gene: 6. In germline, CDR1 is GTSNPN, CDR2 SVGIG (reference sequence). The CDR3 nucleotides are TGTGCCTGGAGTGGACAGGGCTTCGTAGATACGCAGTATTTT. Encoded protein: CAWSGQGFVDTQYF. The entire variable domain, with the rest obtained from reference TRBV30 and TRBJ2-3, is as follows: SQTIHQWPATLVQPVGSPLSLECTVEGTSNPNLYWYRQAAGRGLQLLFYSVGIGQISSEVPQNLSASRPQDRQFILSSKKLLLSDSGFYLCAWSGQGFVDTQYFGPGTRLTVL.

This chain connects TRBV6-5 to TRBJ1-1; no definite D call. This CDR3 is built from 12 residues. V lost 0 bases, J lost 8 bases, and 7 bases lay in between. The germline V gene encodes CDR1 MNHEY and CDR2 SVGAGI. The CDR3 nucleotides are TGTGCCAGCAGTTACTCAGGGTTGGAAGCTTTCTTT. This gives the protein CASSYSGLEAFF.

This sequence joins TRBV11-2 and TRBJ2-3; TRBD2 matches 8 bases. From germline, CDR1 is SGHAT and CDR2 FQNNGV. The trim removed 1 base at V and 3 bases at J, leaving 9 bases unmatched. The CDR3 contains 17 residues. CDR3: CASSLAGSGGPTDTQYF. The CDR3 DNA sequence: TGTGCCAGCAGCTTAGCAGGGTCGGGGGGGCCGACAGATACGCAGTATTTT.

V and J are TRBV6-6 and TRBJ2-5; the D is unclear. V lost 6 bases, J lost 5 bases, and 7 bases lay in between. The CDR3 has 11 residues. Looked up from germline, CDR1 is MNHNY and CDR2 is SVGAGI (reference sequence). CDR3 sequence reads: CASRNVETQYF. DNA for the CDR3: TGTGCCAGCAGAAACGTGGAGACCCAGTACTTC.

V gene TRBV30 combines with J gene TRBJ1-1, with D possibly matching TRBD1 (6 bases). V lost 2 bases, J lost 10 bases, and 14 bases lay in between. This CDR3 spans 12 amino acids. The V gene's germline CDR1 is GTSNPN and CDR2 SVGIG (reference sequence). CDR3 DNA sequence: TGTGCCTGGAGTCCAGGGGAATTGAGAGCTTTCTTT. Residues: CAWSPGELRAFF.

CDR3 residues: CASSPRSDNSPLHF. The CDR3 DNA follows: TGTGCCAGCTCACCTCGATCAGATAATTCACCCCTCCACTTT. The V call is TRBV18, the J call TRBJ1-6, with D uncertain. The CDR3 spans 14 residues. Trimming took off 3 bases at V and 5 bases at J, with 8 bases between the two ends. In germline, CDR1 is KGHSH, CDR2 LQKENI.

Worth noting for this clone: Other DNA sequences in this specimen translate into the identical CDR3. J is TRBJ2-7 and V is TRBV5-1; D is possibly TRBD2 (6 bases). This CDR3 is 14 amino acids long. CDR1 and CDR2 (germline): SGHRS, YFSETQ. The V end lost 0 bases, the J end lost 3 bases, and 10 bases lay between the germline ends. The CDR3 is CASSLAQGGYEQYF. Written as DNA, the CDR3 is TGCGCCAGCAGCTTGGCGCAGGGAGGCTACGAGCAGTACTTC.

This clone was observed a few times. The chain has TRBV14 and TRBJ2-7, with D unclear. With 3 bases removed from V and 6 bases from J, the gap between germline ends came to 12 bases. This CDR3 is 13 amino acids long. Germline CDR1 reads SGHDN; CDR2 reads FVKESK. In DNA form, the CDR3 reads TGTGCCAGCAGCCAGGGTTCGGGCGTCGAGCAGTACTTC. Translation: CASSQGSGVEQYF.

This clone was detected a few times. The V call is TRBV5-1, the J call TRBJ1-2; D gene unclear. The CDR3 runs 13 residues. Trimming took off 2 bases at V and 6 bases at J, with 11 bases between the two ends. Germline V gene sequence: CDR1 SGHRS, CDR2 YFSETQ. The chain's CDR3 is CASSFTQRDGYTF. The CDR3, as DNA: TGCGCCAGCAGCTTCACCCAGCGCGATGGCTACACCTTC.

This clone was detected ten times or more. This chain links TRBV12-5 with TRBJ1-1; TRBD1 is a possible D gene (5 bases). CDR1 is LGHNT, CDR2 FRNRAP, per germline. With 2 bases removed from V and 5 bases from J, the gap between germline ends came to 9 bases. The CDR3 is made up of 13 amino acids. This chain's CDR3 is CASGLSGGTEAFF. The CDR3 region has the DNA TGTGCTAGTGGTTTGTCGGGGGGTACTGAAGCTTTCTTT.

In its sample, this clone was seen a few times. Germline and junction disagree at one end, which may indicate a read error. This rearrangement joins TRBV2 to TRBJ2-5, with 9 bases lining up with TRBD2. The CDR3 has 13 amino acids. Germline values: CDR1 SNHLY, CDR2 FYNNEI. The chain's CDR3 is CASREGLAETQYF. The CDR3 region has the DNA TGTGCCAGCAGGGAAGGACTAGCGGAGACCCAGTACTTC.

This clone was detected only once. The CDR3 nucleotides read TGCGCCAGCAGCCCGGGGGGGCCCCTAAGCACAGATACGCAGTATTTT. It is translated as CASSPGGPLSTDTQYF. The chain employs TRBV5-1 and TRBJ2-3; 8 bases line up with TRBD2. V lost 4 bases, J lost 0 bases, and 7 bases stayed unmatched. The CDR3 totals 16 residues. Looked up from germline, CDR1 is SGHRS and CDR2 is YFSETQ.